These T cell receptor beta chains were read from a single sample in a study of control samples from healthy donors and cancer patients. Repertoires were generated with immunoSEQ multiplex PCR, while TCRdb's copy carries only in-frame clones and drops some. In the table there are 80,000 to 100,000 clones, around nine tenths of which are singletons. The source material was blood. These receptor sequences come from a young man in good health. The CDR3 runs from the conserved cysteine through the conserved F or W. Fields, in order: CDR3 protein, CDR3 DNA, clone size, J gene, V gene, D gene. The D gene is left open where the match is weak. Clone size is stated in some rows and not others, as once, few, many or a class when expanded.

CDR3aa: CASSFRLAGVGETQYF
CDR3nt: TGTGCCAGCAGTTTCCGACTAGCGGGAGTGGGAGAGACCCAGTACTTC
abundance: -
j_gene: TRBJ2-5
v_gene: TRBV27
d_gene: TRBD2

CDR3aa: CASSPYSGETQYF
CDR3nt: TGTGCCAGCAGCCCCTATAGCGGAGAGACCCAGTACTTC
abundance: -
j_gene: TRBJ2-5
v_gene: TRBV6-4
d_gene: -

CDR3aa: CASSVGIGPSGETQYF
CDR3nt: TGTGCCAGCAGCGTAGGTATCGGACCCTCGGGAGAGACCCAGTACTTC
abundance: -
j_gene: TRBJ2-5
v_gene: TRBV9
d_gene: -

CDR3aa: CASSMGRDRVDQPQHF
CDR3nt: TGTGCCAGTAGTATGGGCCGGGACAGGGTCGATCAGCCCCAGCATTTT
abundance: -
j_gene: TRBJ1-5
v_gene: TRBV19
d_gene: TRBD1

CDR3aa: CASSQEVLVGADTQYF
CDR3nt: TGTGCCAGCAGCCAAGAGGTCTTAGTAGGCGCAGATACGCAGTATTTT
abundance: -
j_gene: TRBJ2-3
v_gene: TRBV4-2
d_gene: -

CDR3aa: CARGVNTEAFF
CDR3nt: TGTGCCAGGGGGGTGAACACTGAAGCTTTCTTT
abundance: once
j_gene: TRBJ1-1
v_gene: TRBV7-9
d_gene: -

CDR3aa: CATSGGQGLAGANVLTF
CDR3nt: TGTGCCACCAGTGGCGGACAGGGTTTAGCTGGGGCCAACGTCCTGACTTTC
abundance: -
j_gene: TRBJ2-6
v_gene: TRBV24-1
d_gene: TRBD1

CDR3aa: CASGGYAPSGNTIYF
CDR3nt: TGTGCCAGCGGGGGGTACGCACCCTCTGGAAACACCATATATTTT
abundance: -
j_gene: TRBJ1-3
v_gene: TRBV28
d_gene: -

CDR3aa: CASRDVGSPLHF
CDR3nt: TGCGCCAGCAGAGACGTTGGGTCACCCCTCCACTTT
abundance: -
j_gene: TRBJ1-6
v_gene: TRBV23-1
d_gene: -

CDR3aa: CASSPDSSYEQYF
CDR3nt: TGTGCCAGCAGCCCAGATTCCTCCTACGAGCAGTACTTC
abundance: -
j_gene: TRBJ2-7
v_gene: TRBV11-3
d_gene: -

CDR3aa: CASSSPTSGIREQFF
CDR3nt: TGTGCCAGCAGCTCGCCGACTAGCGGGATACGTGAGCAGTTCTTC
abundance: -
j_gene: TRBJ2-1
v_gene: TRBV5-4
d_gene: TRBD2

CDR3aa: CASSGRNNEQFF
CDR3nt: TGTGCCAGCAGCGGGAGGAACAATGAGCAGTTCTTC
abundance: -
j_gene: TRBJ2-1
v_gene: TRBV7-3
d_gene: -

CDR3aa: CASRLGQEQFF
CDR3nt: TGTGCCAGTAGATTAGGACAAGAGCAGTTCTTC
abundance: once
j_gene: TRBJ2-1
v_gene: TRBV19
d_gene: -

CDR3aa: CASRGSGKGTIYF
CDR3nt: TGTGCCAGCAGGGGGTCTGGGAAGGGGACCATATATTTT
abundance: once
j_gene: TRBJ1-3
v_gene: TRBV27
d_gene: -

CDR3aa: CASTIPGRVNSPLHF
CDR3nt: TGTGCCAGCACCATACCGGGGAGAGTCAATTCACCCCTCCACTTT
abundance: -
j_gene: TRBJ1-6
v_gene: TRBV28
d_gene: -

CDR3aa: CASSLTIRAYYGYTF
CDR3nt: TGTGCCAGCAGCTTAACAATACGAGCCTACTATGGCTACACCTTC
abundance: -
j_gene: TRBJ1-2
v_gene: TRBV7-2
d_gene: -

CDR3aa: CASSFSGEQYF
CDR3nt: TGTGCCAGCAGTTTCTCGGGCGAGCAGTACTTC
abundance: -
j_gene: TRBJ2-7
v_gene: TRBV28
d_gene: -

CDR3aa: CASSLGAPPETQYF
CDR3nt: TGTGCCAGCAGCTTAGGAGCTCCCCCAGAGACCCAGTACTTC
abundance: -
j_gene: TRBJ2-5
v_gene: TRBV7-9
d_gene: -

CDR3aa: CAAVGTVLSVLTF
CDR3nt: TGTGCCGCGGTCGGGACCGTCCTATCCGTCCTGACTTTC
abundance: -
j_gene: TRBJ2-6
v_gene: TRBV30
d_gene: -

CDR3aa: CASSKDVGGQAETQYF
CDR3nt: TGCGCCAGCAGCAAGGACGTCGGTGGACAGGCAGAGACCCAGTACTTC
abundance: few
j_gene: TRBJ2-5
v_gene: TRBV5-1
d_gene: TRBD1